This entry concerns a single T cell receptor beta chain. Antigen specificity is unknown. PCR primers comprised 60 Vbeta and 13 Jbeta primers. Profiled with immunoSEQ multiplex PCR; TCRdb holds only in-frame clones, not every one. The sample carries about 59,000 clones, 65% to 80% recorded once. These data are taken from a study of cytomegalovirus exposure and HLA in healthy donors. Study results and limitations: It was in a later analysis that TCR association rates were seen to vary by HLA locus, highest for DRB1 and lowest for HLA-C. In vitro work confirmed that a few CMV-associated chains recognize CMV antigens. Reportedly, diagnosis of cytomegalovirus status by the classifier showed high specificity and sensitivity.

The sample taken for sequencing was PBMCs. This receptor was taken from a man between 25 and 39 years old in good health and CMV-seropositive.

Here the CDR3 reads CSVETGTEAYEQYF. In DNA, the CDR3 is TGCAGCGTTGAAACCGGGACAGAGGCCTACGAGCAGTACTTC. The genes are TRBV29-1 and TRBJ2-7; 7 nucleotides match TRBD1. CDR1 SQVTM and CDR2 ANQGSEA come from the germline V gene. V was clipped by 2 bases and J by 2 bases; unmatched bases: 6. The CDR3 loop spans 14 amino acids.